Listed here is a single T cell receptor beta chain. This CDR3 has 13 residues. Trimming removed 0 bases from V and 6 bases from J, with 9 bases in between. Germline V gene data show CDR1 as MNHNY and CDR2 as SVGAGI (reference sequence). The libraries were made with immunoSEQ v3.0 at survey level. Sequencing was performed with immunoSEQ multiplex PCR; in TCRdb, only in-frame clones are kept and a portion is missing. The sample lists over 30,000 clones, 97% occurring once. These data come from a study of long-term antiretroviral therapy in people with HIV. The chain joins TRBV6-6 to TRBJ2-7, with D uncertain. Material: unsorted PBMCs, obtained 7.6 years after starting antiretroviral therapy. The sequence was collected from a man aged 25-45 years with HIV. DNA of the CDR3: TGTGCCAGCAGTTACTCCGGAAACTTCGAGCAGTACTTC. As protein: CASSYSGNFEQYF.